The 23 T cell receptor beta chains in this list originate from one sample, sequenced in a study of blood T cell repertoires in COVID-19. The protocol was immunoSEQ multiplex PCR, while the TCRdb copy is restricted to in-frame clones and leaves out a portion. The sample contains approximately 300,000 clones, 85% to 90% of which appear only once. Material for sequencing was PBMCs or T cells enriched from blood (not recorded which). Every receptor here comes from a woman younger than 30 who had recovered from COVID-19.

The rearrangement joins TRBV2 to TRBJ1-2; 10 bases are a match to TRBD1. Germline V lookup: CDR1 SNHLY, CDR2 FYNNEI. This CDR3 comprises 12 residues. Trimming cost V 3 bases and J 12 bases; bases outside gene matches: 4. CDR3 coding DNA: TGTGCCAGCAGTGATGACAGGGGGCATGACACCTTC. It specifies CASSDDRGHDTF.

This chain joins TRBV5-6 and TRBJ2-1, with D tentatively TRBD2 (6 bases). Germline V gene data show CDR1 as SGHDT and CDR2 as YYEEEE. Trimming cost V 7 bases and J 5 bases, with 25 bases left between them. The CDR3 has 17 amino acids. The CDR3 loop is CASRYFFRGSDDNEQFF. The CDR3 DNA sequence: TGTGCCAGCCGATATTTCTTCCGGGGGAGTGACGACAATGAGCAGTTCTTC.

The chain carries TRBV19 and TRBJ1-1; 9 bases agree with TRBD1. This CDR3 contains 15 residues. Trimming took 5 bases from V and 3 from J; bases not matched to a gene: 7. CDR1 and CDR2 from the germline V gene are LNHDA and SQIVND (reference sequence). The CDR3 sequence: CASSPQQGAYTEAFF. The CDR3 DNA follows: TGTGCCAGTAGTCCCCAACAGGGGGCGTACACTGAAGCTTTCTTT.

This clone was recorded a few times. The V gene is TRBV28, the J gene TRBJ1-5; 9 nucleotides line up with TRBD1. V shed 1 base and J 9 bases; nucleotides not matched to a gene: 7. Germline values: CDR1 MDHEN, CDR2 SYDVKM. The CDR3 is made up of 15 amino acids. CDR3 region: CASSLSDRGLGPQHF. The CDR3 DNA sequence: TGTGCCAGCAGTTTATCGGACAGGGGCCTGGGGCCCCAGCATTTT.

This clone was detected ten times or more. The CDR3: CASSMTTALSPLHF. The CDR3 DNA follows: TGTGCCAGTAGTATGACGACAGCACTTTCACCCCTCCACTTT. The chain has TRBV19 and TRBJ1-6; maybe TRBD1 (5 bases). Germline lookup yields CDR1 LNHDA and CDR2 SQIVND (reference sequence). This CDR3 contains 14 residues. V was clipped by 3 bases and J by 9 bases, with 12 bases between them.

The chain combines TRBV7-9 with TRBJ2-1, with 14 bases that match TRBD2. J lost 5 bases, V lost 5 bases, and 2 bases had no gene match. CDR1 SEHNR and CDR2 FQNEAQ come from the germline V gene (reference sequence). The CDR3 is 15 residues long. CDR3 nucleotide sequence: TGTGCCAGCAGCCCGACTAGCGGGGGGGACAATGAGCAGTTCTTC. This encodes CASSPTSGGDNEQFF.

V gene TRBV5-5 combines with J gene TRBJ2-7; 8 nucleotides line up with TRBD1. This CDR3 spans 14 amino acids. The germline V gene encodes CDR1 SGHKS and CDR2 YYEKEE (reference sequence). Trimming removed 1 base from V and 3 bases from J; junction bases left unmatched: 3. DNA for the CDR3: TGTGCCAGCAGCTTGCCCACAGGGGGCTACGAGCAGTACTTC. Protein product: CASSLPTGGYEQYF.

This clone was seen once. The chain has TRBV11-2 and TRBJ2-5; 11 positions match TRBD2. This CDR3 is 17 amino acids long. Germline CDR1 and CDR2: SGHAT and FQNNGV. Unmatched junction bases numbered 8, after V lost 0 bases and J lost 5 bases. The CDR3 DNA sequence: TGTGCCAGCAGCTTAGATCGGGCTAGCGGGGGGAGGGAGACCCAGTACTTC. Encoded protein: CASSLDRASGGRETQYF. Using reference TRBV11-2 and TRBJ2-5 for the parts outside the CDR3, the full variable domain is EAGVAQSPRYKIIEKRQSVAFWCNPISGHATLYWYQQILGQGPKLLIQFQNNGVVDDSQLPKDRFSAERLKGVDSTLKIQPAKLEDSAVYLCASSLDRASGGRETQYFGPGTRLLVL.

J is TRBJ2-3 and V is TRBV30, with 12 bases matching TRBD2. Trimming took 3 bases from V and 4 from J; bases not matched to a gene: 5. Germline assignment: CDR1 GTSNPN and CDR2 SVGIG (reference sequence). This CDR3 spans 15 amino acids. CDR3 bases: TGTGCCTGGAGACCGGGACTAGCGGGCTCAGATACGCAGTATTTT. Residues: CAWRPGLAGSDTQYF.

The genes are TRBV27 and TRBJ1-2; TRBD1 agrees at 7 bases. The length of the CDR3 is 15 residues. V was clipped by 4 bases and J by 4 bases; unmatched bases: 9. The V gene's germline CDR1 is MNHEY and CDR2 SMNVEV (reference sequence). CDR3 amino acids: CASSSTLGGGYGYTF. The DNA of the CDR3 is TGTGCCAGCAGTTCCACCTTAGGGGGCGGCTATGGCTACACCTTC.

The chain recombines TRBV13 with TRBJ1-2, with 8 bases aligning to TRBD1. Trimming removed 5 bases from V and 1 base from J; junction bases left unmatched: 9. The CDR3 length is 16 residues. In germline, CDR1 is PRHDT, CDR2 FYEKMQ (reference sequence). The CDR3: CASSERTGRGNYGYTF. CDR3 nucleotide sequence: TGTGCCAGCAGCGAGAGGACAGGGAGGGGTAACTATGGCTACACCTTC.

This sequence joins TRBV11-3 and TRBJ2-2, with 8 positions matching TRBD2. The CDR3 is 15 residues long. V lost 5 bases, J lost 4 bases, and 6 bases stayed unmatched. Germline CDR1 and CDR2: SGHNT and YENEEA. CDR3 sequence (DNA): TGTGCCAGCAGCGAATTAGCGGGAAGCACCGGGGAGCTGTTTTTT. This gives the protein CASSELAGSTGELFF. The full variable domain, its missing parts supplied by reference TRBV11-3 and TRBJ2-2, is EAGVVQSPRYKIIEKKQPVAFWCNPISGHNTLYWYLQNLGQGPELLIRYENEEAVDDSQLPKDRFSAERLKGVDSTLKIQPAELGDSAVYLCASSELAGSTGELFFGEGSRLTVL.

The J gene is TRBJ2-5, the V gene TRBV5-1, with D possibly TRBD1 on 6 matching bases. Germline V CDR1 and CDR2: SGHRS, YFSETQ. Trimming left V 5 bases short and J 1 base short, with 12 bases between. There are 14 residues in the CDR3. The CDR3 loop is CASSSQGIQETQYF. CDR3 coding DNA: TGCGCCAGCAGTTCACAGGGCATCCAAGAGACCCAGTACTTC.

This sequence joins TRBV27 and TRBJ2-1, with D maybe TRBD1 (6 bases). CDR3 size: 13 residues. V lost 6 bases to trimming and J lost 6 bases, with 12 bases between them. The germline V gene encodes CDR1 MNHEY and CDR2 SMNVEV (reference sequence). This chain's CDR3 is CASRVTGGNEQFF. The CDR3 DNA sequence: TGTGCCAGCAGGGTGACAGGTGGCAATGAGCAGTTCTTC.

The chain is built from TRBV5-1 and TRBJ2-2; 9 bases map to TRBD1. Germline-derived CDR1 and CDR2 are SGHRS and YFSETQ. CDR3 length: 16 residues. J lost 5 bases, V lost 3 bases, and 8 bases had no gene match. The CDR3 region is CASSYQTGGRTGELFF. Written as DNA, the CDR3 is TGCGCCAGCAGCTACCAGACAGGGGGTCGTACCGGGGAGCTGTTTTTT.

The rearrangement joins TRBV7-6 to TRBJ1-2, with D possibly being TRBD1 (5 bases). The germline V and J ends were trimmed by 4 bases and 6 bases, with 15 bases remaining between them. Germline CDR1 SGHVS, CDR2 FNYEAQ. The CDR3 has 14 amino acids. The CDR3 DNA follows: TGTGCCAGCAGCTCAACCCAGGGAGGAGATGGCTACACCTTC. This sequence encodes CASSSTQGGDGYTF.

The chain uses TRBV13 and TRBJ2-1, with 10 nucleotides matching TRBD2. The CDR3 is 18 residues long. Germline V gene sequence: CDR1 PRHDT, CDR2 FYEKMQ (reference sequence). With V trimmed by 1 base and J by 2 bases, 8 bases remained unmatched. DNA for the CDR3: TGTGCCAGCAGCTTAGAGGTCAGGACTAGCGGAACCTACAATGAGCAGTTCTTC. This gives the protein CASSLEVRTSGTYNEQFF.

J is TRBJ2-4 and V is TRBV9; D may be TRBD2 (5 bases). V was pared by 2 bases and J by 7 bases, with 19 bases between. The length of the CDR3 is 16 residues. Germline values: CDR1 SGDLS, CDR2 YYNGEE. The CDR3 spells CASSVASGARDNIQYF. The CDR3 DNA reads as TGTGCCAGCAGCGTCGCCAGCGGTGCCCGGGATAACATTCAGTACTTC.

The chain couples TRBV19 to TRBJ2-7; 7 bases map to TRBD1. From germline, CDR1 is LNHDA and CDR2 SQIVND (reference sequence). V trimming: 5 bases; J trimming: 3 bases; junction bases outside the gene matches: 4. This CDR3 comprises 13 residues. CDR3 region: CASSSGQSYEQYF. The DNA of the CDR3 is TGTGCCAGTAGTTCGGGACAGAGCTACGAGCAGTACTTC.

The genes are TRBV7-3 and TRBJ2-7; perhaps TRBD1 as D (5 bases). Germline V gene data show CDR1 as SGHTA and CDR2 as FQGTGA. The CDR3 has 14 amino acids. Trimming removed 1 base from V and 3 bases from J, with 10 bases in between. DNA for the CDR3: TGTGCCAGCAGCTTAATCAGGGAACTCTACGAGCAGTACTTC. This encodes CASSLIRELYEQYF.

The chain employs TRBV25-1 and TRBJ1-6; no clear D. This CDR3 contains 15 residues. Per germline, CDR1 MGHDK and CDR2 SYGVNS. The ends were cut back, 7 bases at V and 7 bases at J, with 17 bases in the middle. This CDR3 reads CASKSIGVVNSPLHF. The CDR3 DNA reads TGTGCCAGCAAGAGTATCGGGGTGGTGAATTCACCCCTCCACTTT.

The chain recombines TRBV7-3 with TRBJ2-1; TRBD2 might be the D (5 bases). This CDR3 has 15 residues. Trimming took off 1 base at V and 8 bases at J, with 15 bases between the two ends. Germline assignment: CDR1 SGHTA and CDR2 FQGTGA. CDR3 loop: CASSLMAGGHDEQFF. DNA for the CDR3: TGTGCCAGCAGCTTAATGGCGGGCGGCCACGATGAGCAGTTCTTC.

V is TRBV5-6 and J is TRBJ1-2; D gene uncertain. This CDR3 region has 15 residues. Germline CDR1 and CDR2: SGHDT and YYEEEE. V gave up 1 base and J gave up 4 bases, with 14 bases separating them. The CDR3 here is CASSLTSGFSYGYTF. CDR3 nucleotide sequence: TGTGCCAGCAGCTTGACGTCGGGTTTCTCCTATGGCTACACCTTC.